The entry below gives a single T cell receptor (beta chain) sequence along with its context. Sequencing used immunoSEQ multiplex PCR; TCRdb keeps in-frame clones, though not all of them. The sample shows approximately 21,000 clones, about nine tenths of them seen only once. CDR3 length: 13 residues. Trimming removed 2 bases from V and 0 bases from J, with 5 bases in between. Germline V gene lookup returns CDR1 WNHNN and CDR2 SYGVQD (reference sequence). This entry belongs to a study of T cell changes during pregnancy in multiple sclerosis. The V and J genes are TRBV10-1 and TRBJ2-7; D uncertain. This specimen was CD8+ T cells from peripheral blood mononuclear cells, taken in the third trimester of pregnancy. This TCR was recovered from a female donor in good health, enrolled as a control in a pregnancy study. As DNA, the CDR3 is TGCGCCAGCAGTGAGGGTAGCTCCTACGAGCAGTACTTC. Encoded protein: CASSEGSSYEQYF.